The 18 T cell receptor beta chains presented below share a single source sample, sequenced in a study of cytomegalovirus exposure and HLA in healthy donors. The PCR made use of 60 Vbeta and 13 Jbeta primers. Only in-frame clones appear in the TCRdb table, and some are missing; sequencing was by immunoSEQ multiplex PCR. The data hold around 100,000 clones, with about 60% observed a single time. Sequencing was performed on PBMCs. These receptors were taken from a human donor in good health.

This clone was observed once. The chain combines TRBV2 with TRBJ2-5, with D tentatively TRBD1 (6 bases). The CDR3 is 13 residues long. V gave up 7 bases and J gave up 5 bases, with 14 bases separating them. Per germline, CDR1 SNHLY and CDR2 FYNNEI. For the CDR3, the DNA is TGTGCCAGCAATGTTGGGGGCTCGGAGACCCAGTACTTC. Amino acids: CASNVGGSETQYF.

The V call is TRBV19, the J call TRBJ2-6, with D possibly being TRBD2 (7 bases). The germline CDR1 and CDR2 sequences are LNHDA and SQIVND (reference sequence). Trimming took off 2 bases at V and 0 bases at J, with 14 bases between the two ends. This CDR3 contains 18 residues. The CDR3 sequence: CASSIRGGAGSGANVLTF. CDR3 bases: TGTGCCAGTAGTATAAGGGGGGGGGCAGGCTCTGGGGCCAACGTCCTGACTTTC.

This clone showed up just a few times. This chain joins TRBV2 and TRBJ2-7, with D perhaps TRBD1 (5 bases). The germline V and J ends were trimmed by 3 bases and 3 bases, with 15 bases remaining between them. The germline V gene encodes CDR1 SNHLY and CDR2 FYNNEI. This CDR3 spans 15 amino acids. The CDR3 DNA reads TGTGCCAGCAGTGACCTACAGGAGAATTACTACGAGCAGTACTTC. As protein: CASSDLQENYYEQYF.

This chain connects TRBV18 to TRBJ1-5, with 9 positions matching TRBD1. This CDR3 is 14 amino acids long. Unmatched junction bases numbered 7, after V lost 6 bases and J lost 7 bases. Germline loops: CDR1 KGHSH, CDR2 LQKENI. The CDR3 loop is CASSPGQGQQPQHF. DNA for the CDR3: TGTGCCAGCTCGCCGGGACAGGGACAACAGCCCCAGCATTTT. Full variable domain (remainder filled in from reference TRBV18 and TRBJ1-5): NAGVMQNPRHLVRRRGQEARLRCSPMKGHSHVYWYRQLPEEGLKFMVYLQKENIIDESGMPKERFSAEFPKEGPSILRIQQVVRGDSAAYFCASSPGQGQQPQHFGDGTRLSIL.

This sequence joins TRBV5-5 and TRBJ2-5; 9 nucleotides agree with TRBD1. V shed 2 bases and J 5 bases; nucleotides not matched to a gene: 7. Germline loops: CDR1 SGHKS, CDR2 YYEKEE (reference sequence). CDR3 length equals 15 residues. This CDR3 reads CASSFLQGAGETQYF. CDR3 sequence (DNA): TGTGCCAGCAGCTTTTTACAGGGGGCGGGGGAGACCCAGTACTTC.

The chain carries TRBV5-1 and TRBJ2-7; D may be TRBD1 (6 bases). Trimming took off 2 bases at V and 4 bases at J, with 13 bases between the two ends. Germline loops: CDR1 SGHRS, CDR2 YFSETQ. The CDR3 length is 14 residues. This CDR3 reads CASSFIGGEYEQYF. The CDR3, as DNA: TGCGCCAGCAGCTTTATAGGGGGAGAGTACGAGCAGTACTTC.

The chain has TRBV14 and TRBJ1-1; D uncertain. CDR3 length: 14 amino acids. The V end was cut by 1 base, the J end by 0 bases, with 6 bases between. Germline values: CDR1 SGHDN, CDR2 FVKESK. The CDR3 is CASSQVQLNTEAFF. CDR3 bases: TGTGCCAGCAGCCAAGTCCAGTTGAACACTGAAGCTTTCTTT.

DNA for the CDR3: TGTGCCAGCAGCTTAGCGAGGAGCTCCCCCTACAATGAGCAGTTCTTC. Residues: CASSLARSSPYNEQFF. The chain carries TRBV7-2 and TRBJ2-1; D unclear. V lost 0 bases, J lost 2 bases, and 11 bases lay in between. CDR1 SGHTA and CDR2 FQGNSA come from the germline V gene. This CDR3 has 16 amino acids.

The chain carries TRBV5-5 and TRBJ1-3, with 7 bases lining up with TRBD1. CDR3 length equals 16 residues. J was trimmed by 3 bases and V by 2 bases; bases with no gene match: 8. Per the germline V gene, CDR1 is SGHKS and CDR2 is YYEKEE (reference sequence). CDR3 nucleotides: TGTGCCAGCAGCTTTAACGACAGGGTGATTGGAAACACCATATATTTT. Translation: CASSFNDRVIGNTIYF.

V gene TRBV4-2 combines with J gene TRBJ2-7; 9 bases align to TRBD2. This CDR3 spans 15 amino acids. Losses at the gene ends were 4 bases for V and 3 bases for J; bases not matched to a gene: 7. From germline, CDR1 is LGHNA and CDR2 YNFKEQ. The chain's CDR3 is CASSLELAGDYEQYF. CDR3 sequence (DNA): TGTGCCAGCAGCCTCGAATTAGCGGGAGACTACGAGCAGTACTTC.

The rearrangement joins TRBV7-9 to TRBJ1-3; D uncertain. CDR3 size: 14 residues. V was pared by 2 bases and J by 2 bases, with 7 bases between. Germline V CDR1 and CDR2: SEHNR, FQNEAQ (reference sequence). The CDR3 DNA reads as TGTGCCAGCAGCTTACTGACAACTGGAAACACCATATATTTT. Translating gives CASSLLTTGNTIYF.

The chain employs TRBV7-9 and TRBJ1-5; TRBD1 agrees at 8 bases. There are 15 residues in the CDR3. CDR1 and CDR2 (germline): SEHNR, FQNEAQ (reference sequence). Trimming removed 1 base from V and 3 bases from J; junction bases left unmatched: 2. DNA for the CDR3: TGTGCCAGCAGCTTAGTGGACAGGGCCAATCAGCCCCAGCATTTT. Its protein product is CASSLVDRANQPQHF.

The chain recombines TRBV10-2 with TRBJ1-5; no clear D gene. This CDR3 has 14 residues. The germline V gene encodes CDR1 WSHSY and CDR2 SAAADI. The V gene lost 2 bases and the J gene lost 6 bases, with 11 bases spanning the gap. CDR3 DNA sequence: TGCGCCAGCAGTGAGCCGGGTTCGGGTCAGCCCCAGCATTTT. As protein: CASSEPGSGQPQHF.

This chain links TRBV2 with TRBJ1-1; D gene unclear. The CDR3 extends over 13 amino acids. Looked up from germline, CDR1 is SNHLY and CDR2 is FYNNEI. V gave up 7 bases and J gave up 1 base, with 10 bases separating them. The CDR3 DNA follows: TGTGCCAGCAAAAAGGAGGGGAACACTGAAGCTTTCTTT. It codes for CASKKEGNTEAFF.

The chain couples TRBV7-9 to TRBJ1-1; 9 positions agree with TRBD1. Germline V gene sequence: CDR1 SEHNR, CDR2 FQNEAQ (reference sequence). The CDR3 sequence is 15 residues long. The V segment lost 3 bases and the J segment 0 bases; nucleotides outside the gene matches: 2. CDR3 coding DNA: TGTGCCAGCAGCTTCGGGACAGGGATGAACACTGAAGCTTTCTTT. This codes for CASSFGTGMNTEAFF.

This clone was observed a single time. The CDR3 DNA reads TGCGCCAGCAGCCAATTTGCGGGAGACCTCTTGGGCGAGCAGTACTTC. As protein: CASSQFAGDLLGEQYF. This chain uses TRBV4-1 with TRBJ2-7; 7 bases are a match to TRBD2. There are 16 residues in the CDR3. The germline gives CDR1 MGHRA, CDR2 YSYEKL. The J segment lost 6 bases and the V segment lost 2 bases, leaving 13 bases of the junction unmatched.

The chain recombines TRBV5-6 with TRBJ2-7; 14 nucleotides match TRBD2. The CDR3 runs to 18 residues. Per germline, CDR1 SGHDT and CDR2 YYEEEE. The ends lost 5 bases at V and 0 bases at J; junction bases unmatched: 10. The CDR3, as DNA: TGTGCCAGCAGACATGGGACTAGCGGGAGAAGTAGCTCCTACGAGCAGTACTTC. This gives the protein CASRHGTSGRSSSYEQYF.

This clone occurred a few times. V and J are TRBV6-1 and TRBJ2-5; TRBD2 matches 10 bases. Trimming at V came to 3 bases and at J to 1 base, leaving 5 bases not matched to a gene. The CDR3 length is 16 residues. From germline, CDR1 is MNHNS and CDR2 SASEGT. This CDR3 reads CASSDSGRPIQETQYF. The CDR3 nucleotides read TGTGCCAGCAGTGATAGCGGGAGGCCCATCCAAGAGACCCAGTACTTC.